Sequencing of this T cell receptor (beta chain) was carried out in a study of cytomegalovirus exposure and HLA in healthy donors. Across the study: Among the approximately 400 genotyped donors, 70% to 90% were placed in the Caucasian-associated ancestry cluster. Whole-study findings and limits: When analyzed later, the rates of TCR association showed variation by HLA locus, with DRB1 the most and HLA-C the fewest. The likely explanation for a cluster of highly shared sequence variants was sequencing artifact.

This CDR3 is built from 14 residues. CDR1 is SGHRS and CDR2 is YFSETQ in the germline V gene. Trimming at V came to 0 bases and at J to 9 bases, leaving 3 bases not matched to a gene. About this clone: Its cognate antigen is unknown.

Both 60 Vbeta primers and 13 Jbeta primers went into the PCR. Sequenced by immunoSEQ multiplex PCR; TCRdb stores in-frame clones only, minus some. In the table there are just over 150,000 clones, roughly 80% of which are singletons. This TCR derives from a woman in her 30s in good health and CMV-seronegative. The sample comprised PBMCs. The chain links TRBV5-1 to TRBJ1-6; 7 bases match TRBD1. The chain's CDR3 is CASSLGQGSSPLHF. As DNA, the CDR3 is TGCGCCAGCAGCTTGGGACAGGGAAGTTCACCCCTCCACTTT.